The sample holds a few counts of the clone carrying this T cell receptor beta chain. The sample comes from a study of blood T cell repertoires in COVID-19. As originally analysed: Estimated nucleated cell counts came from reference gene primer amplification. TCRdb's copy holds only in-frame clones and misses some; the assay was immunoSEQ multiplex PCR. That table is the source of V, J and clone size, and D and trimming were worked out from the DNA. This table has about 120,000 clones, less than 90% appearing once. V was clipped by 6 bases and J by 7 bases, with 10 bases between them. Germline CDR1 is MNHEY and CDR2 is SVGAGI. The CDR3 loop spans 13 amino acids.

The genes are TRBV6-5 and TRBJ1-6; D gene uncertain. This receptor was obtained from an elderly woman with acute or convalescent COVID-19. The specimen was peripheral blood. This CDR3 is CASSRGENSPLHF. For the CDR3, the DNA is TGTGCCAGCAGCCGGGGAGAGAATTCACCCCTCCACTTT.